This T cell receptor (beta chain) was sequenced in a study of T cell responses to AZD1222 COVID-19 vaccine (dated by TCRdb to the early 2020s). Concerning the study at large: AZD1222 recipients with second doses at about 4 weeks or about 12 weeks were pooled, because spike-specific TCR depth and breadth did not differ between schedules. Enrollment into the trials was organized by age into subgroups of 18-55, 56-69 and 70-plus years, and those subgroups contained about 160, 30 and 59 TCR-sequenced participants, respectively. TCR sequencing covered fewer than 250 trial participants: 200 to 220 given two doses of AZD1222 and some 25 given two doses of MenACWY control vaccine.

Taken with the paper, the label for time point translates to: baseline before first vaccination. The vaccinee samples were drawn from two UK trials, COV001 and COV002, one of which was a single-blind randomized controlled phase 2/3 trial testing AZD1222 (ChAdOx1 nCoV-19) in healthy adults. For TCRbeta chain sequencing, PBMC samples were collected from trial participants at day 0 and at day 28 after the second dose. Study-wide findings and limitations: In the small 56-69-year group, the increase in depth fell short of significance, most likely because of low power. Participants were mostly white British, with more females than males. The authors suggested clonal diversity may have been underestimated. Epitopes outside the regions mutated in the B.1.351 and B.1.1.7 variants were reportedly recognized by nearly half of the unique spike-specific TCRs. A significant rise in spike-specific TCR breadth and depth was observed after two AZD1222 doses relative to day 0 and relative to MenACWY recipients. Because no day 14 peak-response samples were available, repertoires were characterized only after the peak T cell response. The whole spike protein was spanned by vaccine-associated CD4 TCRs, and dominant responses were seen in regions 160-218 and 743-854. Conclusions about previously exposed vaccinees are limited, since just a handful of AZD1222 recipients were seropositive for SARS-CoV-2 at baseline.

A word on this clone: Its antigen is unknown. Nothing much larger sits one base from this clone, and base qualities are not available.

As encoded in the germline V gene (reference sequence), CDR1 is LGHDT while CDR2 is YNNKEL. V is reduced by 6 bases and J by 8 bases, leaving a spacing of 13 bases between them. The cysteine opens and the phenylalanine closes a CDR3 of 12 amino acids. Of the read, only the CDR3 DNA is kept; its 36 bases are in frame from base 1. The CDR3 regions of human TCRbeta chains were analyzed by immunosequencing. Turning to the authors' computational methods: TCRs in the repertoires were matched against a reference library of SARS-CoV-2-specific TCRs that had been generated with the MIRA antigen-specificity platform. Breadth was defined as the fraction of unique TCRs that were SARS-CoV-2-associated. Depth was defined as the fraction of total T cells that were SARS-CoV-2-associated. Using the MIRA data, each spike-specific TCR was assigned both to the spike region to which the TCR was reactive and to a CD4 or CD8 class. Log10-transformed breadth and depth values were compared by one-way ANOVA with Sidak's multiple comparisons tests. TCRdb provides this immuneACCESS table in a form limited to in-frame rearrangements. Some clones are lacking; in checked studies, under half of them reflect an unresolved V gene, and why the rest are absent is not known. V and J calls and clone size follow that table, whereas D and trimming were derived from the DNA. The sample table shows about 97,000 clones, and around 87% are seen once. 5% of the sample is in the top ten clones.

The sample here was peripheral blood, taken on day 0 of AZD1222 vaccination. The sequence derives from an adult in good health. The rearranged chain carries TRBV3-1 (or the pseudogene TRBV3-2) and TRBJ1-2, with the D gene not confidently named. The nucleotide sequence is TGTGCCAGCAGACGCCGTGGGGTAGGCTACACCTTC. Translated, this gives CASRRRGVGYTF.